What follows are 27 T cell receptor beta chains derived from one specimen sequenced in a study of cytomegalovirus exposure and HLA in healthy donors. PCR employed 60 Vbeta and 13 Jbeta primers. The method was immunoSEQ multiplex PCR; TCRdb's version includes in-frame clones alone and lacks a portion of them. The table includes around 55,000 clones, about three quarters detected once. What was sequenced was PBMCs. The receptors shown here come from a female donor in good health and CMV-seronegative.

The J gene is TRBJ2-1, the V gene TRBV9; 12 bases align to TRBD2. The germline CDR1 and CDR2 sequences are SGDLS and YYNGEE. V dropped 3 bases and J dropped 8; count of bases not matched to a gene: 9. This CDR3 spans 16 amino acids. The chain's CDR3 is CASSALAGGSGYEQFF. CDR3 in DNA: TGTGCCAGCAGCGCCCTAGCGGGAGGGTCTGGGTATGAGCAGTTCTTC.

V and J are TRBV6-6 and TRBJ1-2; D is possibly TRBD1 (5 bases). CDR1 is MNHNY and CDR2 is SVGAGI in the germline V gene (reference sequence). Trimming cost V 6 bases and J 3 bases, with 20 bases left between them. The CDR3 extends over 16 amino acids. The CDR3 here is CASSGLSVDRDYGYTF. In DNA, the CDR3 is TGTGCCAGCAGCGGCCTTTCGGTTGACAGAGACTATGGCTACACCTTC.

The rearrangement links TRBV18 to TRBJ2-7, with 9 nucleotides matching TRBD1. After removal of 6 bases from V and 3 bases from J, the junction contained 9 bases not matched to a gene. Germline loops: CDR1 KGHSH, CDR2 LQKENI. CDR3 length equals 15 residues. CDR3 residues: CASSSYRGRNYEQYF. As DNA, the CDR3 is TGTGCCAGCTCGTCCTACAGGGGGCGCAACTACGAGCAGTACTTC. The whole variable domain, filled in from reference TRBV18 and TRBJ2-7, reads NAGVMQNPRHLVRRRGQEARLRCSPMKGHSHVYWYRQLPEEGLKFMVYLQKENIIDESGMPKERFSAEFPKEGPSILRIQQVVRGDSAAYFCASSSYRGRNYEQYFGPGTRLTVT.

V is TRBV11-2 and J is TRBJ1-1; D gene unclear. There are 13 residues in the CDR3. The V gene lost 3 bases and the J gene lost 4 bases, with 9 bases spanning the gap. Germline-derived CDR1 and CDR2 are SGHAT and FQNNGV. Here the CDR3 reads CASSFLQSTEAFF. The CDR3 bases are TGTGCCAGCAGCTTTCTACAGAGCACTGAAGCTTTCTTT.

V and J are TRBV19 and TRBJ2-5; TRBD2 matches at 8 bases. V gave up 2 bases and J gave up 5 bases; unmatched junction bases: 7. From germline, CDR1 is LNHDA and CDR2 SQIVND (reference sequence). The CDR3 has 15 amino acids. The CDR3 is CASSIPTRGRETQYF. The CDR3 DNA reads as TGTGCCAGTAGTATACCTACTCGCGGGAGGGAGACCCAGTACTTC. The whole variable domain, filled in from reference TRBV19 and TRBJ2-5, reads DGGITQSPKYLFRKEGQNVTLSCEQNLNHDAMYWYRQDPGQGLRLIYYSQIVNDFQKGDIAEGYSVSREKKESFPLTVTSAQKNPTAFYLCASSIPTRGRETQYFGPGTRLLVL.

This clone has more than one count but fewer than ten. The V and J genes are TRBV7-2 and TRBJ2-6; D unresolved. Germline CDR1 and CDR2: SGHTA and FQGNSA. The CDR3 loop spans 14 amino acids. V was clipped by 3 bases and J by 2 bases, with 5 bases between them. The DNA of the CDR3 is TGTGCCAGCAGCTTTAAGCCTGGGGCCAACGTCCTGACTTTC. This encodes CASSFKPGANVLTF.

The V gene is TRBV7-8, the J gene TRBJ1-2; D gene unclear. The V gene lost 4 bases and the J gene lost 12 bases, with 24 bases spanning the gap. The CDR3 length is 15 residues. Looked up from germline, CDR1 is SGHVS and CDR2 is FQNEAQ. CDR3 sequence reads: CASSSTFGGNGEDTF. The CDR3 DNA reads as TGTGCCAGCAGCTCTACCTTTGGCGGGAATGGGGAGGACACCTTC.

This CDR3 reads CASSLSQGTGNTIYF. CDR3 DNA sequence: TGTGCCAGCAGCTTATCACAGGGAACTGGAAACACCATATATTTT. The genes are TRBV7-2 and TRBJ1-3; possible D gene TRBD1, 6 bases. Trimming left V 2 bases short and J 2 bases short, with 10 bases between. This CDR3 has 15 amino acids. The V gene's germline CDR1 is SGHTA and CDR2 FQGNSA.

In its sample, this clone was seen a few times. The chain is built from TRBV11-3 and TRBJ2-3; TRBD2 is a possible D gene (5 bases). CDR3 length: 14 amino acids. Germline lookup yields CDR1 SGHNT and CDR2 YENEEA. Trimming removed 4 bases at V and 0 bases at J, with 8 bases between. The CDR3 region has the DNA TGTGCCAGCAGCTCAACTAGAAGCACAGATACGCAGTATTTT. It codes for CASSSTRSTDTQYF.

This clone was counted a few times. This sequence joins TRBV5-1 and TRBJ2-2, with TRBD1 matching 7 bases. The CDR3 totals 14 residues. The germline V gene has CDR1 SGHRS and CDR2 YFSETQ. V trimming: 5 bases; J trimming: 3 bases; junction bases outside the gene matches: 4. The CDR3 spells CASRITGDTGELFF. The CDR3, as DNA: TGCGCCAGCAGAATAACAGGGGACACCGGGGAGCTGTTTTTT.

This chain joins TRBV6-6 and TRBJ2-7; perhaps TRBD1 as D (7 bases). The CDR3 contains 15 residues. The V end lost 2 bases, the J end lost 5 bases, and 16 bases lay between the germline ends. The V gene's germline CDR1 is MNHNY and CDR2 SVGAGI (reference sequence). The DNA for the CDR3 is TGTGCCAGCAGTTACAGCGGGCCAAGGGGGCACGAGCAGTACTTC. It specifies CASSYSGPRGHEQYF.

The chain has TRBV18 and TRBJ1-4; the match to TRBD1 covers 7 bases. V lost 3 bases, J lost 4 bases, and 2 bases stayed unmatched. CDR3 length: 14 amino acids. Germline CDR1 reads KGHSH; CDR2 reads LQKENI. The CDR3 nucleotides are TGTGCCAGCTCACCTCGGGACAGTAATGAAAAACTGTTTTTT. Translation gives CASSPRDSNEKLFF.

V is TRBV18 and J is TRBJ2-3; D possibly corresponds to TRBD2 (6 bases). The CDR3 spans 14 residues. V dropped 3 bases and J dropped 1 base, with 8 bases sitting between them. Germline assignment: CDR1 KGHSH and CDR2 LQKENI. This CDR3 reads CASSPGTRTDTQYF. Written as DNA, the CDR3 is TGTGCCAGCTCACCTGGGACTCGCACAGATACGCAGTATTTT.

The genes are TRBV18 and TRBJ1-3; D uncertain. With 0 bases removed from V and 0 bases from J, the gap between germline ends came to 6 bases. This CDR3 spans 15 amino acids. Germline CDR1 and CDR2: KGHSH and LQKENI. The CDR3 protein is CASSPPRISGNTIYF. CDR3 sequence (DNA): TGTGCCAGCTCACCACCCAGAATCTCTGGAAACACCATATATTTT.

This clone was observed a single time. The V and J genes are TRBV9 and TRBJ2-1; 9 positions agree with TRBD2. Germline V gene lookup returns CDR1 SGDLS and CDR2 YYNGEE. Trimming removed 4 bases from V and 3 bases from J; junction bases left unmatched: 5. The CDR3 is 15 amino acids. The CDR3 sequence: CASSISGGFYNEQFF. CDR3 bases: TGTGCCAGCAGCATAAGCGGGGGGTTCTACAATGAGCAGTTCTTC.

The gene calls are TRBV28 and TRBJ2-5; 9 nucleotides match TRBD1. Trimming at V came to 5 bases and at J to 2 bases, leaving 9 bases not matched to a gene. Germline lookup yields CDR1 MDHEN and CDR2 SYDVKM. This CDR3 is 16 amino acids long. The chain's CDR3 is CASSPSGQGGQETQYF. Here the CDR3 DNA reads TGTGCCAGCAGTCCGTCGGGACAGGGTGGGCAAGAGACCCAGTACTTC.

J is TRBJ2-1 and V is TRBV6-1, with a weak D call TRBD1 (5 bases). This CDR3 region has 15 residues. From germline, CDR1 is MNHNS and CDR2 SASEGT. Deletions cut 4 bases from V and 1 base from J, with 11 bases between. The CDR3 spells CASSGGMVSYNEQFF. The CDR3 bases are TGTGCCAGCAGTGGGGGCATGGTATCCTACAATGAGCAGTTCTTC.

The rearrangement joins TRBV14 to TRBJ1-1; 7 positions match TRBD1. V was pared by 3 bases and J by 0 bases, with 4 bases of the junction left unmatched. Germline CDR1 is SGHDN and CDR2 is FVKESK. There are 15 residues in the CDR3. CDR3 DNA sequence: TGTGCCAGCAGCCAGGGACAGCCTATGAACACTGAAGCTTTCTTT. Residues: CASSQGQPMNTEAFF.

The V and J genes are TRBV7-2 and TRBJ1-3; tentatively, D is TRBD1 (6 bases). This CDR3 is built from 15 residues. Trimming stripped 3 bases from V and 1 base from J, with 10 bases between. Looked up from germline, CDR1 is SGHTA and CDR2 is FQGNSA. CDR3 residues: CASSFQTGSGNTIYF. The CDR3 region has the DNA TGTGCCAGCAGCTTTCAAACAGGGTCTGGAAACACCATATATTTT.

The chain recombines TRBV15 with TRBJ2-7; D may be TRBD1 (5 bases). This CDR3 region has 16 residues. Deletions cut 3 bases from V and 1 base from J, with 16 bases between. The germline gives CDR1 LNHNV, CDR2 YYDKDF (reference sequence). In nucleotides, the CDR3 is TGTGCCACCAGCAGGGACCTAGACAGCGCTTCCTACGAGCAGTACTTC. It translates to CATSRDLDSASYEQYF.

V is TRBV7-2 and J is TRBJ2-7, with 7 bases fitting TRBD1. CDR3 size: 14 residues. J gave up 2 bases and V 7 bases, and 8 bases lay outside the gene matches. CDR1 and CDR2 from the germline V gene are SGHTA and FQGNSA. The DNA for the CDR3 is TGTGCCAGCACTATAACAGGGGAACCCTACGAGCAGTACTTC. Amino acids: CASTITGEPYEQYF.

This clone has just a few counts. The DNA for the CDR3 is TGCGCCAGCAGCTCGTCTAGCGTCCATCAAGAGACCCAGTACTTC. Translation gives CASSSSSVHQETQYF. The rearrangement links TRBV5-1 to TRBJ2-5; D possibly corresponds to TRBD2 (6 bases). The CDR3 extends over 15 amino acids. Trimming took off 3 bases at V and 2 bases at J, with 14 bases between the two ends. CDR1 is SGHRS and CDR2 is YFSETQ in the germline V gene.

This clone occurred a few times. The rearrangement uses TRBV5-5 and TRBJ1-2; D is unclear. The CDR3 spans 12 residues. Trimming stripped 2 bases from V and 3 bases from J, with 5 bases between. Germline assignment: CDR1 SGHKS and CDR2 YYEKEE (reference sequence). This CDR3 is CASSLIYYGYTF. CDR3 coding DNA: TGTGCCAGCAGCTTAATCTACTATGGCTACACCTTC.

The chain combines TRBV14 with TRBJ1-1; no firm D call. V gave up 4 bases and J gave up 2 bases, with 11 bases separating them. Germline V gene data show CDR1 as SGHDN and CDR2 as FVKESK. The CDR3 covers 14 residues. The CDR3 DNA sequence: TGTGCCAGCAGCCTTATGGGAGGCAACACTGAAGCTTTCTTT. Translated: CASSLMGGNTEAFF.

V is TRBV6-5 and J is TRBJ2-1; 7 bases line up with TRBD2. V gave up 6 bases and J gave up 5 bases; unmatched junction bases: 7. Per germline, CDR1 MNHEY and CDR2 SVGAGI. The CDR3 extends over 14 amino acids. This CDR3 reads CASRAPLADNEQFF. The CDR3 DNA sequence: TGTGCCAGCAGGGCCCCTCTAGCGGACAATGAGCAGTTCTTC.

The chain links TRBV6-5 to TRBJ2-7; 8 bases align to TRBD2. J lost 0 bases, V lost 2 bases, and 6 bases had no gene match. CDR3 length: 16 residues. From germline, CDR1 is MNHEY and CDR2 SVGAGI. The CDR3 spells CASSYASGGGSYEQYF. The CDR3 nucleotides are TGTGCCAGCAGTTACGCGAGCGGGGGAGGCTCCTACGAGCAGTACTTC.

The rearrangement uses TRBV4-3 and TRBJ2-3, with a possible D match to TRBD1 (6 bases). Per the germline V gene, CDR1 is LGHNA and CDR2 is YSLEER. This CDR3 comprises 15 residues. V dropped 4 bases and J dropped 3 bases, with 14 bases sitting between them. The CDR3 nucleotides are TGCGCCAGCAGCCTCTACAGGGAACGGACAGATACGCAGTATTTT. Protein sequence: CASSLYRERTDTQYF.